The clone carrying this TCR beta chain was picked up a small number of times. Its antigen is not identified. Through Arm-PCR of CDR3 regions and iRepertoire HTBI primers, TCR beta libraries were built. MiXCR, applied by TCRdb to the multiplex PCR reads, yields one record per CDR3 protein. The data hold 400,000 to 500,000 distinct CDR3 sequences, with 14% to 15% observed a single time. Per the germline V gene, CDR1 is DFQATT and CDR2 is SNEGSKA (reference sequence). This CDR3 comprises 13 residues. V was cut by 4 bases and J by 4 bases, with 13 bases left in between. Sample time point: newly diagnosed GD, antithyroid drugs for less than 3 months. Extracted RNA from PBMCs served as the source of the TCR library. These data belong to a study of regulatory T cells in long-lasting Graves disease. Study background: Newly diagnosed Graves' patients took antithyroid drugs under 3 months. Study findings and constraints: Newly diagnosed patients had higher TCR diversity than persistent Graves' patients did. Favored gene segments in persistent disease were TRBV28, TRBJ1-2 and TRBJ2-5.

In addition, the sample was reused for a study of T cells in Graves' hyperthyroidism and ophthalmopathy.

The chain recombines TRBV20-1 with TRBJ2-5; D remains ambiguous. This clonotype was obtained from a woman in her twenties or thirties with Graves disease. Sample: peripheral blood mononuclear cells (PBMCs), taken at new diagnosis, from a patient treated with antithyroid drugs. CDR3: CSAITPSLETQYF. In DNA, the CDR3 is TGCAGTGCTATCACCCCCAGCTTAGAGACCCAGTACTTC.